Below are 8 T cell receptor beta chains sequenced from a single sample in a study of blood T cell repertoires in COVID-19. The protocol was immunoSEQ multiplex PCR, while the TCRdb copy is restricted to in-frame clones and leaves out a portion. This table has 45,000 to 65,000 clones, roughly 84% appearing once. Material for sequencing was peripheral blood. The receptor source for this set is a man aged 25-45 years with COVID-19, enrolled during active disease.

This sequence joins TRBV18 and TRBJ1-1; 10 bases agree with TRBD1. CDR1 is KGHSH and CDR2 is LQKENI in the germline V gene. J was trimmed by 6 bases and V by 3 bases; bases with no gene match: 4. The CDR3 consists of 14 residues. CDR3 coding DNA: TGTGCCAGCTCACCCGGACAGGGGGGCGCTGAAGCTTTCTTT. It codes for CASSPGQGGAEAFF.

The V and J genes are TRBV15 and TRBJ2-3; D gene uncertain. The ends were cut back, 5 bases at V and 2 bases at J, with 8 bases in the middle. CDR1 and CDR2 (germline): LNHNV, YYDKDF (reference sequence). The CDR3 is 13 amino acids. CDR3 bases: TGTGCCACCAGCGTCAGTCTCACAGATACGCAGTATTTT. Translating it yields CATSVSLTDTQYF.

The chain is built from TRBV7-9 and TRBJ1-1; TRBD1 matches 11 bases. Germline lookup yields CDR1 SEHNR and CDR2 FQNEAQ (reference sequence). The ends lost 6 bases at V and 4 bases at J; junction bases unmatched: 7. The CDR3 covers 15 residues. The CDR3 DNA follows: TGTGCCAGCAGGCGGACCGGGACAGGGGGCACTGAAGCTTTCTTT. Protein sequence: CASRRTGTGGTEAFF.

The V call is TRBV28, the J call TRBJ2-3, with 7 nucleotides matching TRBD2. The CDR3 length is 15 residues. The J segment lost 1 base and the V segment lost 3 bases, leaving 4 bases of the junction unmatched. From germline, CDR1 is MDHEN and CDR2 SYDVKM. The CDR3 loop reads CASSFKRGRTDTQYF. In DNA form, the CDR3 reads TGTGCCAGCAGTTTCAAGCGGGGCCGCACAGATACGCAGTATTTT. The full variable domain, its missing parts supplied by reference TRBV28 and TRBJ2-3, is DVKVTQSSRYLVKRTGEKVFLECVQDMDHENMFWYRQDPGLGLRLIYFSYDVKMKEKGDIPEGYSVSREKKERFSLILESASTNQTSMYLCASSFKRGRTDTQYFGPGTRLTVL.

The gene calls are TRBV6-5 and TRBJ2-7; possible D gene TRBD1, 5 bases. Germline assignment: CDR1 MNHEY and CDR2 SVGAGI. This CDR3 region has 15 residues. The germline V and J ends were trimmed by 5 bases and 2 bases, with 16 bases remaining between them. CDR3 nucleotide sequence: TGTGCCAGCAGTCTACTCGATCCAGGGACCTACGAGCAGTACTTC. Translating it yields CASSLLDPGTYEQYF.

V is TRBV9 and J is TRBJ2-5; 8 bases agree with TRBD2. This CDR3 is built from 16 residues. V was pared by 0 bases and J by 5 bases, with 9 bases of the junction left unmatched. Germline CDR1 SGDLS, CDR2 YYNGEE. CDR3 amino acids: CASSVGSGLGGETQYF. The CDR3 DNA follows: TGTGCCAGCAGCGTAGGATCGGGACTAGGGGGGGAGACCCAGTACTTC.

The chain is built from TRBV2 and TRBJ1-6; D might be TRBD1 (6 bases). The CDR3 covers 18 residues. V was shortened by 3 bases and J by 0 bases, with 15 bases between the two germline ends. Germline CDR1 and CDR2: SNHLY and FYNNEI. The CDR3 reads CASSDVVGASSYNSPLHF. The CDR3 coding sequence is TGTGCCAGCAGTGACGTCGTGGGGGCGAGCTCCTATAATTCACCCCTCCACTTT.

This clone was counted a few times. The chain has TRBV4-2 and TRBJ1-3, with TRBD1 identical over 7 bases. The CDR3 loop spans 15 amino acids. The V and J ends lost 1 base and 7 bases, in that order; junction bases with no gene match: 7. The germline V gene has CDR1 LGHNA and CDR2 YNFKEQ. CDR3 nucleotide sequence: TGTGCCAGCAGCCAAGCCGGGACAGAGAAGAACACCATATATTTT. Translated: CASSQAGTEKNTIYF.